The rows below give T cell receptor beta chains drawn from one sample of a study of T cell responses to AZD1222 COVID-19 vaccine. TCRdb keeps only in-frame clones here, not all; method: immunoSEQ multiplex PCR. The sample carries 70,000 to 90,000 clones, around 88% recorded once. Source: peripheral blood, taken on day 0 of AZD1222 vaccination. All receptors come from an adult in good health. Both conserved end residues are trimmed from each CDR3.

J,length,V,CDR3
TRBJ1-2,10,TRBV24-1,ATSDADSGYT
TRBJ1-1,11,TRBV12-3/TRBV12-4,ASSSYRGTEAF
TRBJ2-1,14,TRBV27,ASRQDRGAAYNEQF
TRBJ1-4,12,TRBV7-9,ASSSGQLNEKLF
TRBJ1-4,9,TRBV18,ASSPSEKLF
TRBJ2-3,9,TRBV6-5,ASSILDTQY
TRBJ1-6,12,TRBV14,ASSRRQGSSPLH
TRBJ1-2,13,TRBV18,ASSRDRDFNYGYT
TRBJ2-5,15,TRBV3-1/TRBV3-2,ASSQDQLAGVSETQY
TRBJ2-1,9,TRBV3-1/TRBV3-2,ASSHGHEQF
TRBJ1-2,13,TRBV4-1,ASSVPQRAAYGYT
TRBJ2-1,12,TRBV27,ASSLLGSGMTQF
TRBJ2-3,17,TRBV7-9,ASSLILLLAGAHTDTQY
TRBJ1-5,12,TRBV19,ASSIDSYNQPQH
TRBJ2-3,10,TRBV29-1,SVGPGGDTQY
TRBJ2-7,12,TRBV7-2,ASSLVGGTYEQY
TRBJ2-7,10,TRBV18,ASSQGTGEQY
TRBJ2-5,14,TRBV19,ASSIPGQGERETQY
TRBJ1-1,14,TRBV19,ASSYLQGRGSTEAF
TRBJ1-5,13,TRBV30,AWSVGGNSNQPQH
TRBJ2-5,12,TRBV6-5,ASKESTAQETQY
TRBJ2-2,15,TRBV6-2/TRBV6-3,ASSYSFGGVNTGELF
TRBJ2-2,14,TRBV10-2,ASSEAGGAGTGELF
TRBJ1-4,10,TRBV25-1,ASRRSNEKLF
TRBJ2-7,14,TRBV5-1,ASSLDRDTAFYEQY
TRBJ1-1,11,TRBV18,ASSFGMNTEAF
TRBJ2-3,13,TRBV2,ASSAQGTGGDTQY
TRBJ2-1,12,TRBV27,ASSLEISHDEQF